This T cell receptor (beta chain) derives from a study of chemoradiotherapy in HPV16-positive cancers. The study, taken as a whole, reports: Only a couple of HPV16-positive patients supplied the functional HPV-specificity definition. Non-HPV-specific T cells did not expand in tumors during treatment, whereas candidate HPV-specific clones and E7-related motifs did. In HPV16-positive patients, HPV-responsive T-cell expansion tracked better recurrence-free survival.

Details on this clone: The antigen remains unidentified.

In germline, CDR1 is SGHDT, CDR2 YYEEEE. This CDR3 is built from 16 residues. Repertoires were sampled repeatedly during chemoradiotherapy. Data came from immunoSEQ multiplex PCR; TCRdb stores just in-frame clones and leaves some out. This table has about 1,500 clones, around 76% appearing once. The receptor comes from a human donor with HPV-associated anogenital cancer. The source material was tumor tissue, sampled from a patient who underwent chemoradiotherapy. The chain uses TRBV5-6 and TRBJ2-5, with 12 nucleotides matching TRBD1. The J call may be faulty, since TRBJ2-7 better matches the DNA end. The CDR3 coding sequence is TGTGCCAGCAGCTCCTCACCGGGACAGGGGGCTATCGAGCAGTACTTC. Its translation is CASSSSPGQGAIEQYF.